This T cell receptor (beta chain) was recorded in a study of CD8 T cells in Susac syndrome. Random hexamers were used to reverse transcribe an amount of about 0.45 to 1 ug RNA. The TCR beta CDR3 was amplified by immunoSEQ multiplex PCR across 54 Vbeta, 13 Jbeta. TCRdb used MiXCR to reprocess the immunoSEQ multiplex PCR reads, holding one entry per CDR3 protein. This table holds almost 450,000 distinct CDR3 sequences, about 85% found once. The sequenced target, TCR beta, came from blood CD8+ and CD4+ T cells. The sequence was collected from a human donor with multiple sclerosis. Sequenced sample: CD8+ T cells from PBMCs.

CDR3 protein: CASSFLDTSSGANVLTF. The CDR3 DNA follows: TGTGCCAGCAGTTTCCTGGACACGTCCTCTGGGGCCAACGTCCTGACTTTC. The chain uses TRBV27 and TRBJ2-6; tentative D call: TRBD1 (5 bases). Germline CDR1 and CDR2: MNHEY and SMNVEV (reference sequence). The CDR3 has 17 amino acids. V lost 3 bases and J lost 0, with 12 bases in between.